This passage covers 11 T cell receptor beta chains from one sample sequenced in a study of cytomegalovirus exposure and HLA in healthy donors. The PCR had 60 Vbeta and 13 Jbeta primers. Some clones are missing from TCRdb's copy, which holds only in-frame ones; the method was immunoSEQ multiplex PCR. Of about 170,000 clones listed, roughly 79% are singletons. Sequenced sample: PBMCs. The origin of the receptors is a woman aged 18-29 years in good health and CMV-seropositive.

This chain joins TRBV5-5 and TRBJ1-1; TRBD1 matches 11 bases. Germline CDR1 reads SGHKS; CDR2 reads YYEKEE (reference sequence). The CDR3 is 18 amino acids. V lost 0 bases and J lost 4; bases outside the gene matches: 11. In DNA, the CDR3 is TGTGCCAGCAGCTTGGGGACAGGGGGCCGATTGTCGTCCACTGAAGCTTTCTTT. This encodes CASSLGTGGRLSSTEAFF.

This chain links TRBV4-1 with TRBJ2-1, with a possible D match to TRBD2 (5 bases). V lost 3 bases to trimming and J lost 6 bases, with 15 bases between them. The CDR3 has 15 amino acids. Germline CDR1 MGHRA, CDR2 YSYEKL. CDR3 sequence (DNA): TGCGCCAGCAGCCAGCCCGCGACTAAGAGCAATGAGCAGTTCTTC. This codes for CASSQPATKSNEQFF.

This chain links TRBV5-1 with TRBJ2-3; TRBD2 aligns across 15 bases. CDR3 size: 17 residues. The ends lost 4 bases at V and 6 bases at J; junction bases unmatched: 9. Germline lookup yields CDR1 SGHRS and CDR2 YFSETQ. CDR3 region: CASSLRTSGGEWDTQYF. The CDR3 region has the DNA TGCGCCAGCAGCCTAAGGACTAGCGGGGGGGAATGGGATACGCAGTATTTT.

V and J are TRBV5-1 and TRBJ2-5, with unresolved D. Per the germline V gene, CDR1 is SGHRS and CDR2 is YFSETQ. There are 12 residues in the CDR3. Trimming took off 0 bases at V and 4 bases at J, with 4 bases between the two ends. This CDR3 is CASSLGVETQYF. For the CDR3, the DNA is TGCGCCAGCAGCTTGGGAGTAGAGACCCAGTACTTC.

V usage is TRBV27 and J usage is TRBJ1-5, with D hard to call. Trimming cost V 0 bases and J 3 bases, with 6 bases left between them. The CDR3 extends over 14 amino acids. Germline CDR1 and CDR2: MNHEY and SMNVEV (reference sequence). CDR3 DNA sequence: TGTGCCAGCAGTTTATCATCCATCAATCAGCCCCAGCATTTT. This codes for CASSLSSINQPQHF.

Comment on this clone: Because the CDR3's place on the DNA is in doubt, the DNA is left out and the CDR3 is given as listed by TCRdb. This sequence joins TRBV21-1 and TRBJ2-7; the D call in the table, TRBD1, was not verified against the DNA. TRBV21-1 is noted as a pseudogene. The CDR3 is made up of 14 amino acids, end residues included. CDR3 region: CASSKVGTGAEQYF.

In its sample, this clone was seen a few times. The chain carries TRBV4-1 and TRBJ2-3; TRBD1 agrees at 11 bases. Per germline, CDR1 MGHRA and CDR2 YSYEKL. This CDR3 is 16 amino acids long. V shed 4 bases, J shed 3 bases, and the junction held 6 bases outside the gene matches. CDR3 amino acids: CASSRGQGAHTDTQYF. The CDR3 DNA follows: TGCGCCAGCAGCCGAGGACAGGGGGCGCATACAGATACGCAGTATTTT.

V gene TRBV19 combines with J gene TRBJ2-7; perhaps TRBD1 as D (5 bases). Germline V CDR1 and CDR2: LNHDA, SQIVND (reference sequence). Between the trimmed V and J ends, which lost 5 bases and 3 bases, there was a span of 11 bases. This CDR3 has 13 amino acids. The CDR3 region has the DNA TGTGCCAGTAGTCCGAAGACAGACTACGAGCAGTACTTC. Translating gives CASSPKTDYEQYF. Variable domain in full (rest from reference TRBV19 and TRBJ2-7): DGGITQSPKYLFRKEGQNVTLSCEQNLNHDAMYWYRQDPGQGLRLIYYSQIVNDFQKGDIAEGYSVSREKKESFPLTVTSAQKNPTAFYLCASSPKTDYEQYFGPGTRLTVT.

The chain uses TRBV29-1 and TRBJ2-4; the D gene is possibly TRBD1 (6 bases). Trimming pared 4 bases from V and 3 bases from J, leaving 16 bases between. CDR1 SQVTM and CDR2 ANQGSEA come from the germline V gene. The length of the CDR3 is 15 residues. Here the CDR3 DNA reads TGCAGCGTTGCGCGCCTTCCAGGGGACAAAAACATTCAGTACTTC. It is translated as CSVARLPGDKNIQYF.

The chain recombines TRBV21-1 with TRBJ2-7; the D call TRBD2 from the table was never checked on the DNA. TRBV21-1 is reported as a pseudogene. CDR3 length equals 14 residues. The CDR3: CASSSPGLDYEQYF. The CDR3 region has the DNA TGTGCCAGCAGTTCCCCGGGACTGGACTACGAGCAGTACTTC.

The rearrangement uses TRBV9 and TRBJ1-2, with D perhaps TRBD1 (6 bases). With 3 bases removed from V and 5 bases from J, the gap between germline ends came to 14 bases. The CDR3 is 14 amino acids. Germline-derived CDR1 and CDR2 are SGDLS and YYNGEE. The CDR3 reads CASSAAGAGYGYTF. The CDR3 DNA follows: TGTGCCAGCAGCGCCGCAGGGGCAGGGTATGGCTACACCTTC.